This T cell receptor (beta chain) was documented in a study of T cell responses to AZD1222 COVID-19 vaccine. Study-level points and caveats: Epitopes outside B.1.351 and B.1.1.7 mutated regions reportedly drew nearly half of spike TCRs. Baseline serology detected seropositivity in only a handful of AZD1222 recipients.

This CDR3 spans 13 amino acids. V dropped 8 bases and J dropped 0 bases, with 12 bases sitting between them. Germline-derived CDR1 and CDR2 are SGHRS and YFSETQ. About this clone itself: Its specificity is unknown.

The table came from immunoSEQ multiplex PCR; TCRdb's copy has only in-frame clones and leaves some out. The data contain more than 140,000 clones, roughly 93% of them singletons. The chain has TRBV5-1 and TRBJ2-7; D possibly corresponds to TRBD1 (5 bases). The receptor was isolated from an adult in good health. Sequencing was performed on peripheral blood, taken on day 0 of MenACWY control vaccination. This CDR3 reads CASSTGSSYEQYF. In nucleotides, the CDR3 is TGCGCCAGTAGCACAGGCTCCTCCTACGAGCAGTACTTC.